Reported below is one TCR beta chain. This clonotype was counted at least ten times. The clone's antigen remains unknown. Per-base qualities were not stored, and no clone one base away is much larger. The data belong to a study of human T cells and chemical hapten exposure (dated by TCRdb to the early 2020s). As for the study more broadly: For sensitization, 2% DPC in acetone was applied to a roughly 2 cm by roughly 2 cm area of upper inner arm skin. Patients additionally received weekly therapeutic DPC doses to the scalp throughout the approximately 25-week study period. Patch testing was performed on the upper back with Finn chambers containing 0.01% DPC, and the patch tests were scored after 6 days according to International Contact Dermatitis Research Group standards. The patient cohort, mostly female, included alopecia areata with under or over 50% scalp involvement, alopecia totalis and alopecia universalis. The libraries were sequenced as a pool, and the TCR yield per sample differed mostly because of small variations in library volumes within the pool. This study followed changes in the peripheral blood TCR repertoire in vivo during primary and secondary sensitization of alopecia patients to the hapten diphenylcyclopropenone (DPC). Patient blood was sampled pre-sensitization (week 0) and at 2, 6 and about 24 weeks after DPC sensitization. Some 29 alopecia patients provided blood for TCR sequencing at one to four time points (pre-sensitization, 2, 6 and 24 weeks).

The method behind the library was RACE. Sequencing instrument: NextSeq 500. Library preparation attached unique molecular identifiers to individual cDNA molecules for quantitative, reproducible TCR counting. For every blood RNA sample, sequencing covered both the TCR alpha and TCR beta chains. In the original analysis: Samples had a median of about 96,000 TCRs, with a range from roughly 23,224 to 750,000. V, J and CDR3 annotation of the TCR reads was performed with the Decombinator software suite. For the PS versus PT1 abundance plots, all samples were subsampled to the same number of TCRs (28,000). Expanded TCRs were defined as absent before sensitization and observed at least eight times at the 2-week time point. The raw public data were reprocessed by TCRdb itself: fastp quality trimming at Q25, MiXCR clonotype calling, in-frame beta chains only. CDR3 protein duplicates are merged, each entry listing the most common genes and DNA. The V and J calls were not made by the authors but by TCRdb's processing. For this sample there are about 140,000 distinct CDR3 sequences; approximately 12% appear just once. More than 1.1% of the sample is held by the ten biggest clonotypes.

The full study reports these points: Patch test score was positively correlated with the number of PT1 expanded TCRs, with significance at thresholds 8, 16 and 32 but not at 4. The number of TCRs above 1 in 1000 frequency did not change with DPC sensitization; there was no evidence of global repertoire structure alterations. Because every patient had alopecia, a presumed autoimmune disease, the patients' immune response might differ from that of healthy individuals. After repeated subsampling, the strength of the expansion versus patch-test correlation and the threshold at which it became significant changed. Compared with pre-sensitization or healthy control sets, expanded TCRs formed significantly more large CDR3 similarity clusters, which is consistent with antigen-driven responses.

In light of the paper, this sample's time point label describes: patch test 2, 6 weeks after DPC sensitization. The treatment or condition label here, explained by the study, means: therapeutic diphenylcyclopropenone sensitization with weekly scalp DPC. At every patch-test visit, the blood draw took place before the patch test was put on. Eligible patients were aged 18 to 70, diagnosed with alopecia, deemed suitable for DPC therapy, and excluded if pregnant. Unfractionated whole blood was collected in Tempus Blood RNA tubes, and total RNA was extracted from that blood. Relative to germline, V is 1 base shorter and J is 7 bases shorter, with 10 bases between their ends. The germline V gene (reference sequence) yields LGHDT for CDR1 and YNNKEL for CDR2. Including cysteine and phenylalanine, the CDR3 has 13 amino acids. Left in the record is the CDR3 DNA by itself, 39 bases read in frame from the first base.

Material: whole blood, obtained in connection with sensitization to the hapten diphenylcyclopropenone (DPC). The sequence derives from a woman between 45 and 65 years old with alopecia areata. Some clones in this sample may be carry-over from other donors' samples. The rearrangement joined TRBV3-1 to TRBJ1-2; the best D guess is TRBD1, with 5 bases matching. The sequenced DNA: TGTGCCAGCAGCCAAGTGTTGCAGGGTGGCTACACCTTC. This yields the protein CASSQVLQGGYTF. The reference TRBV3-1 and TRBJ1-2 proteins fill in what lies around the CDR3, so the full variable domain reads DTAVSQTPKYLVTQMGNDKSIKCEQNLGHDTMYWYKQDSKKFLKIMFSYNNKELIINETVPNRFSPKSPDKAHLNLHINSLELGDSAVYFCASSQVLQGGYTFGSGTRLTVV.